Below, 3 T cell receptor beta chains from the same sample are listed, as sequenced in a study of blood T cell repertoires in COVID-19. TCRdb's copy holds only in-frame clones and misses some; the assay was immunoSEQ multiplex PCR. The profile shows 150,000 to 200,000 clones, about nine tenths of them singletons. Sequenced: peripheral blood. The receptors stem from an older man with acute or convalescent COVID-19.

CDR3 in amino acids: CASSQDGQGYGAFF. The CDR3 region has the DNA TGCGCCAGCAGCCAAGATGGCCAGGGCTACGGAGCTTTCTTT. The V gene is TRBV4-3, the J gene TRBJ1-1; D perhaps matches TRBD1 (5 bases). Germline CDR1 is LGHNA and CDR2 is YSLEER. V was pared by 0 bases and J by 10 bases, with 15 bases between. This CDR3 is 14 amino acids long.

The chain couples TRBV21-1 to TRBJ2-3; TRBD2, the D gene given by the table, was not confirmed from the DNA. TRBV21-1 is listed as a pseudogene. This CDR3 is 17 amino acids long. The CDR3 bases are TGTGCCAGCAGCAAAGATCTAGCGGGGGGGAGCACAGATACGCAGTATTTT. This translates into CASSKDLAGGSTDTQYF.

The chain links TRBV6-2 or TRBV6-3 to TRBJ1-4; tentatively, D is TRBD1 (6 bases). Deletions cut 0 bases from V and 7 bases from J, with 15 bases between. The CDR3 is 16 amino acids. Germline loops: CDR1 MNHEY, CDR2 SVGEGT. The chain's CDR3 is CASSYSSLEGGEKLFF. The CDR3 DNA sequence: TGTGCCAGCAGTTACTCGTCCCTGGAAGGGGGTGAAAAACTGTTTTTT.